This TCR beta chain was recorded in a study of blood T cell repertoires in COVID-19. Turning to the study itself: Whether acute or convalescent, the COVID-19 samples came from the United States, Italy and Spain. In each case, the material was cDNA or gDNA derived from T cells, B-cell-depleted T cells, or PBMCs.

In this sample, this clone turned up a few times. Authors' processing steps: Reference gene primer amplification gave nucleated cell count estimates. Only in-frame clones appear in the TCRdb table, and some are missing; sequencing was by immunoSEQ multiplex PCR. The V and J calls and clone size come from that table; D and trimming were worked out from the DNA. The sample includes over 65,000 clones, about 80% of them seen just once. Sequencing was performed on peripheral blood. The source of this sequence is a woman aged 40-49 years with active or convalescent COVID-19.

In DNA form, the CDR3 reads TGTGCAAGGAGGGCTAGCCGAACCTACGAGCAGTACTTC. Translation gives CARRASRTYEQYF. V is TRBV12-2 and J is TRBJ2-7; no DNA check was done on the table's D call, TRBD2. TRBV12-2 is designated a pseudogene. The CDR3 is 13 residues long.